The next 22 T cell receptor beta chains were all read from a single sample in a study of blood T cell repertoires in COVID-19. Produced via immunoSEQ multiplex PCR; TCRdb's table is partial and in-frame only. The sample contains 70,000 to 80,000 clones, 84% of which appear only once. What was sequenced was peripheral blood. The receptor source for this set is a human donor in a cohort sampled during active COVID-19.

The chain uses TRBV6-2 or TRBV6-3 and TRBJ2-3; tentative D call: TRBD2 (5 bases). The CDR3 is 17 amino acids. Trimming took 5 bases from V and 4 from J, leaving 22 bases between them. Germline V gives CDR1 MNHEY, CDR2 SVGEGT. The CDR3 nucleotides read TGTGCCAGCAGTAACCCCCCGCGGGTAAGGTCGTCAGATACGCAGTATTTT. Encoded protein: CASSNPPRVRSSDTQYF.

DNA of the CDR3: TGTGCCACCACGGACCGGACATCAACTAATGAAAAACTGTTTTTT. Its translation is CATTDRTSTNEKLFF. This chain links TRBV19 with TRBJ1-4, with D perhaps matching TRBD1 (5 bases). The V gene lost 10 bases and the J gene lost 0 bases, with 15 bases spanning the gap. Germline V gene data show CDR1 as LNHDA and CDR2 as SQIVND (reference sequence). The CDR3 runs 15 residues.

The chain is built from TRBV2 and TRBJ1-6; the D gene is possibly TRBD1 (5 bases). Germline CDR1 and CDR2: SNHLY and FYNNEI. Trimming pared 7 bases from V and 10 bases from J, leaving 14 bases between. This CDR3 has 13 amino acids. The CDR3 loop is CASTGGPESPLHF. The DNA of the CDR3 is TGTGCCAGCACCGGGGGTCCCGAATCACCCCTCCACTTT.

The chain uses TRBV4-2 and TRBJ2-7; D call uncertain. The CDR3 has 13 amino acids. The germline gives CDR1 LGHNA, CDR2 YNFKEQ. V dropped 4 bases and J dropped 6 bases, with 13 bases sitting between them. The CDR3: CASSRQAPGEQYF. The CDR3 DNA reads TGTGCCAGCAGCCGCCAGGCCCCCGGCGAGCAGTACTTC.

The chain is built from TRBV12-3 or TRBV12-4 and TRBJ2-3; D is perhaps TRBD2 (6 bases). The CDR3 spans 13 residues. Trimming pared 6 bases from V and 4 bases from J, leaving 11 bases between. The CDR3 spells CASSAGQADTQYF. The CDR3 bases are TGTGCCAGCAGCGCGGGGCAGGCAGATACGCAGTATTTT.

The chain uses TRBV19 and TRBJ2-6; TRBD1 aligns across 12 bases. J lost 0 bases, V lost 0 bases, and 9 bases had no gene match. Germline V gene sequence: CDR1 LNHDA, CDR2 SQIVND (reference sequence). This CDR3 comprises 21 residues. The DNA of the CDR3 is TGTGCCAGTAGTATAGATAGGTCCTTGGGACAGGGGGCCTCTGGGGCCAACGTCCTGACTTTC. As protein: CASSIDRSLGQGASGANVLTF.

The table lists this clone with a few counts. The chain employs TRBV5-1 and TRBJ1-4; D unclear. V gave up 4 bases and J gave up 9 bases, with 16 bases separating them. The CDR3 totals 14 residues. Germline V gives CDR1 SGHRS, CDR2 YFSETQ. CDR3 in amino acids: CASSAAQRDQKLFF. The DNA of the CDR3 is TGCGCCAGCAGCGCCGCTCAAAGAGATCAAAAACTGTTTTTT.

J is TRBJ1-1 and V is TRBV5-4, with D perhaps TRBD1 (5 bases). Germline loops: CDR1 SGHNT, CDR2 YYREEE (reference sequence). V was clipped by 4 bases and J by 5 bases, with 18 bases between them. This CDR3 is 15 amino acids long. The DNA for the CDR3 is TGTGCCAGCAGCAAAAAAACAGGTGTCAATACTGAAGCTTTCTTT. Protein: CASSKKTGVNTEAFF.

The chain links TRBV6-5 to TRBJ1-2; TRBD1 agrees at 10 bases. Germline CDR1 reads MNHEY; CDR2 reads SVGAGI. This CDR3 is built from 15 residues. V lost 7 bases, J lost 4 bases, and 9 bases stayed unmatched. The DNA of the CDR3 is TGTGCCAGCACCCCGACAGGGGGCGCCGGCTATGGCTACACCTTC. Translating gives CASTPTGGAGYGYTF.

CDR3 in amino acids: CSVSGFSYEQYF. The DNA of the CDR3 is TGCAGCGTTTCAGGGTTTTCCTACGAGCAGTACTTC. V and J are TRBV29-1 and TRBJ2-7; D might be TRBD1 (5 bases). Per germline, CDR1 SQVTM and CDR2 ANQGSEA. The CDR3 extends over 12 amino acids. Trimming removed 5 bases at V and 1 base at J, with 9 bases between.

CDR3 sequence reads: CASSLQGPGSSPLHF. The CDR3 nucleotides are TGTGCCAGCAGCTTACAGGGGCCCGGCAGTTCACCCCTCCACTTT. The rearrangement links TRBV7-9 to TRBJ1-6; D perhaps matches TRBD1 (6 bases). The CDR3 loop spans 15 amino acids. CDR1 is SEHNR, CDR2 FQNEAQ, per germline (reference sequence). The ends were cut back, 2 bases at V and 9 bases at J, with 14 bases in the middle.

There are a few counts of this clone. The chain's CDR3 is CASSLVGTSPNEQFF. The CDR3 nucleotides are TGTGCCAGCAGCTTAGTAGGGACTAGCCCCAATGAGCAGTTCTTC. The chain links TRBV7-9 to TRBJ2-1; 9 bases map to TRBD2. CDR1 is SEHNR and CDR2 is FQNEAQ in the germline V gene (reference sequence). The CDR3 has 15 amino acids. Germline trimming cut 1 base from V and 6 bases from J; bases unmatched to any gene: 4.

V gene TRBV2 combines with J gene TRBJ1-5, with D possibly matching TRBD1 (5 bases). The V and J ends lost 4 bases and 3 bases respectively, with 7 bases between them. There are 13 residues in the CDR3. Germline loops: CDR1 SNHLY, CDR2 FYNNEI. CDR3 loop: CASSGGLNQPQHF. The CDR3 nucleotides read TGTGCCAGCAGTGGGGGACTCAATCAGCCCCAGCATTTT.

This chain uses TRBV2 with TRBJ1-1, with D possibly matching TRBD1 (5 bases). V gave up 4 bases and J gave up 5 bases, with 14 bases separating them. Germline V CDR1 and CDR2: SNHLY, FYNNEI. The CDR3 sequence is 14 residues long. CDR3 region: CASSAQGGTTEAFF. The CDR3 nucleotides read TGTGCCAGCAGTGCCCAAGGAGGGACTACTGAAGCTTTCTTT.

This clone came up a few times. DNA for the CDR3: TGTGCCAGCAGTCCGGGACAGTTTAATGAAAAACTGTTTTTT. Translation gives CASSPGQFNEKLFF. This rearrangement joins TRBV28 to TRBJ1-4; TRBD1 matches at 7 bases. Losses at the gene ends were 5 bases for V and 4 bases for J; bases not matched to a gene: 4. The V gene's germline CDR1 is MDHEN and CDR2 SYDVKM. The CDR3 extends over 14 amino acids. Full variable domain (outside the CDR3, taken from reference TRBV28 and TRBJ1-4): DVKVTQSSRYLVKRTGEKVFLECVQDMDHENMFWYRQDPGLGLRLIYFSYDVKMKEKGDIPEGYSVSREKKERFSLILESASTNQTSMYLCASSPGQFNEKLFFGSGTQLSVL.

The chain combines TRBV5-1 with TRBJ1-1; a possible D gene is TRBD1 (5 bases). The CDR3 runs 15 residues. Per germline, CDR1 SGHRS and CDR2 YFSETQ. Trimming removed 2 bases from V and 2 bases from J, with 13 bases in between. The CDR3 DNA reads TGCGCCAGCAGCTTCGGGGGTACCCTTAACACTGAAGCTTTCTTT. Translated, it gives CASSFGGTLNTEAFF.

The V and J genes are TRBV3-1 (or the pseudogene TRBV3-2) and TRBJ2-5; D is perhaps TRBD1 (7 bases). This CDR3 spans 14 amino acids. The V end was cut by 4 bases, the J end by 4 bases, with 13 bases between. Germline values: CDR1 LGHDT, CDR2 YNNKEL (reference sequence). CDR3 sequence reads: CASSLSGGRETQYF. DNA for the CDR3: TGTGCCAGCAGCCTCTCAGGGGGGAGAGAGACCCAGTACTTC.

The chain is built from TRBV9 and TRBJ1-2; tentatively, D is TRBD1 (6 bases). Germline V gene sequence: CDR1 SGDLS, CDR2 YYNGEE. V lost 3 bases and J lost 5, with 20 bases in between. CDR3 length: 16 amino acids. CDR3: CASSARTASPRYGYTF. CDR3 sequence (DNA): TGTGCCAGCAGCGCCCGGACAGCTAGCCCAAGGTATGGCTACACCTTC. The full variable domain, its missing parts supplied by reference TRBV9 and TRBJ1-2, is DSGVTQTPKHLITATGQRVTLRCSPRSGDLSVYWYQQSLDQGLQFLIQYYNGEERAKGNILERFSAQQFPDLHSELNLSSLELGDSALYFCASSARTASPRYGYTFGSGTRLTVV.

The V call is TRBV19, the J call TRBJ2-5; no definite D call. V lost 1 base and J lost 1, with 4 bases in between. CDR1 is LNHDA and CDR2 is SQIVND in the germline V gene (reference sequence). The CDR3 sequence is 13 residues long. The CDR3 protein is CASSIGGQETQYF. CDR3 nucleotide sequence: TGTGCCAGTAGTATAGGCGGCCAAGAGACCCAGTACTTC.

This clone has only one observation. The genes are TRBV3-1 (or the pseudogene TRBV3-2) and TRBJ1-6; D remains ambiguous. V was cut by 4 bases and J by 7 bases, with 8 bases left in between. The CDR3 runs 13 residues. The V gene's germline CDR1 is LGHDT and CDR2 YNNKEL (reference sequence). In DNA form, the CDR3 reads TGTGCCAGCAGCCGGCGGGTCAATTCACCCCTCCACTTT. Translation: CASSRRVNSPLHF.

The chain links TRBV5-8 to TRBJ2-7, with TRBD1 matching 11 bases. V shed 5 bases, J shed 4 bases, and the junction held 17 bases outside the gene matches. The germline gives CDR1 SGHTS, CDR2 YDEGEE. The CDR3 contains 18 residues. CDR3 loop: CASSPRLGAGTGGYEQYF. For the CDR3, the DNA is TGTGCCAGCAGTCCACGGCTGGGGGCCGGGACAGGGGGTTACGAGCAGTACTTC.

The rearrangement joins TRBV27 to TRBJ2-2, with TRBD2 matching over 7 bases. Germline V gene data show CDR1 as MNHEY and CDR2 as SMNVEV (reference sequence). The junction had 13 bases not matched to a gene; V was cut back by 5 bases and J by 4 bases. CDR3 length equals 17 residues. The CDR3 nucleotides read TGTGCCAGCAGTCGAGCTAGGGGCGGGGGAATCACCGGGGAGCTGTTTTTT. Residues: CASSRARGGGITGELFF.